The rows below give T cell receptor beta chains drawn from one sample of a study of blood T cell repertoires in COVID-19. Assay: immunoSEQ multiplex PCR; the TCRdb copy retains only in-frame clones and omits some. The data show about 59,000 clones, more than 80% seen once. The sequenced sample consisted of peripheral blood. The receptors originated from a man older than 75 with acute or convalescent COVID-19. Each CDR3 is given with its conserved first and last residue. The order of the fields is D gene, V gene, J gene, clone size, CDR3 DNA, CDR3 protein. A D gene is named only where the DNA matches it firmly. Expanded clones are given a class, and other clones once, few, many or no size at all.

d_call: .; v_call: TRBV19; j_call: TRBJ1-3; clone_size: .; cdr3_nt: TGTGCCAGTAGTTCGCGAGAGAGGAATCGGTATGGAAACACCATATATTTT; cdr3_aa: CASSSRERNRYGNTIYF
d_call: .; v_call: TRBV11-2; j_call: TRBJ2-2; clone_size: .; cdr3_nt: TGTGCCAGCAGCTTAGTTCAGGGGAAGACCGGGGAGCTGTTTTTT; cdr3_aa: CASSLVQGKTGELFF
d_call: TRBD2; v_call: TRBV30; j_call: TRBJ2-7; clone_size: once; cdr3_nt: TGTGCCTGGAGCGCCGGGACTAGGAACTTCTACGAGCAGTACTTC; cdr3_aa: CAWSAGTRNFYEQYF
d_call: .; v_call: TRBV2; j_call: TRBJ2-7; clone_size: .; cdr3_nt: TGTGCCAGCAGTGGGGCCGGCCGAGGGAACGAGCAGTACTTC; cdr3_aa: CASSGAGRGNEQYF
d_call: TRBD1; v_call: TRBV5-6; j_call: TRBJ1-6; clone_size: .; cdr3_nt: TGTGCCAGCAGCTTTTTGGGGCCGGGACAGCTAAATTCACCCCTCCACTTT; cdr3_aa: CASSFLGPGQLNSPLHF
d_call: TRBD2; v_call: TRBV10-3; j_call: TRBJ2-1; clone_size: once; cdr3_nt: TGTGCCATCTGGGGAGCGGGGGAGGAGCAGTTCTTC; cdr3_aa: CAIWGAGEEQFF
d_call: TRBD1; v_call: TRBV19; j_call: TRBJ2-1; clone_size: .; cdr3_nt: TGTGCCAGTAGGGAACAGGGGGCTCGCGACAATGAGCAGTTCTTC; cdr3_aa: CASREQGARDNEQFF
d_call: TRBD1; v_call: TRBV5-6; j_call: TRBJ2-7; clone_size: .; cdr3_nt: TGTGCCAGCAGCTTGAGGACAGGGACGTCTTACGAGCAGTACTTC; cdr3_aa: CASSLRTGTSYEQYF
d_call: TRBD2; v_call: TRBV6-1; j_call: TRBJ2-1; clone_size: once; cdr3_nt: TGTGCCAGCAGTGAACCGGGACTAACTAATGAGCAGTTCTTC; cdr3_aa: CASSEPGLTNEQFF
d_call: .; v_call: TRBV19; j_call: TRBJ2-7; clone_size: .; cdr3_nt: TGTGCCAGTAGTCCGCGGACAGCAGTATACGAGCAGTACTTC; cdr3_aa: CASSPRTAVYEQYF
d_call: .; v_call: TRBV30; j_call: TRBJ2-7; clone_size: .; cdr3_nt: TGTGCCTGCAGAGTACAGGGCGCTTACGAGCAGTACTTC; cdr3_aa: CACRVQGAYEQYF
d_call: TRBD2; v_call: TRBV13; j_call: TRBJ2-1; clone_size: .; cdr3_nt: TGTGCCAGCAGCTCCACGCGGGGGGGCGATGAGCAGTTCTTC; cdr3_aa: CASSSTRGGDEQFF
d_call: .; v_call: TRBV19; j_call: TRBJ2-7; clone_size: once; cdr3_nt: TGTGCCAGTAGTATAAGTGGACAGTTGTACGAGCAGTACTTC; cdr3_aa: CASSISGQLYEQYF
d_call: .; v_call: TRBV2; j_call: TRBJ1-1; clone_size: .; cdr3_nt: TGTGCCAGCAGTGTTGGCCTGCCCGCTGAAGCTTTCTTT; cdr3_aa: CASSVGLPAEAFF
d_call: .; v_call: TRBV7-3; j_call: TRBJ1-1; clone_size: .; cdr3_nt: TGTGCCAGCAGCTCACAGGGATCTGAAGCTTTCTTT; cdr3_aa: CASSSQGSEAFF
d_call: .; v_call: TRBV21-1; j_call: TRBJ2-7; clone_size: .; cdr3_nt: TGTGCCAGCTTGGAGGACAGGGTGCCCCACGAGCAGTACTTC; cdr3_aa: CASLEDRVPHEQYF
d_call: TRBD1; v_call: TRBV19; j_call: TRBJ1-1; clone_size: .; cdr3_nt: TGTGCCAGCCTAGGAGGGGGCGTAAAGGCTTTCTTT; cdr3_aa: CASLGGGVKAFF
d_call: .; v_call: TRBV11-2; j_call: TRBJ2-2; clone_size: .; cdr3_nt: TGTGCCAGCAGCTTAGCGCCGGGGGACACCGGGGAGCTGTTTTTT; cdr3_aa: CASSLAPGDTGELFF
d_call: .; v_call: TRBV7-6; j_call: TRBJ1-4; clone_size: .; cdr3_nt: TGTGCCAGCAGCTTAACAGGCTCAACTAATGAAAAACTGTTTTTT; cdr3_aa: CASSLTGSTNEKLFF
d_call: TRBD1; v_call: TRBV5-6; j_call: TRBJ2-6; clone_size: .; cdr3_nt: TGTGCCAGCAGTTTAGGACAGGTGTTCTCTGGGGCCAACGTCCTGACTTTC; cdr3_aa: CASSLGQVFSGANVLTF
d_call: TRBD1; v_call: TRBV7-2; j_call: TRBJ1-2; clone_size: .; cdr3_nt: TGTGCCAGCAGCTTGGAGACAGGGGACTATGGCTACACCTTC; cdr3_aa: CASSLETGDYGYTF
d_call: TRBD1; v_call: TRBV5-6; j_call: TRBJ1-2; clone_size: .; cdr3_nt: TGTGCCAGCAGCTGGACAGGGGGCAGGGATGGCTACACCTTC; cdr3_aa: CASSWTGGRDGYTF
d_call: TRBD1; v_call: TRBV19; j_call: TRBJ1-6; clone_size: .; cdr3_nt: TGTGCCACCAAGCCCGGGACAGGGAATTCACCCCTCCACTTT; cdr3_aa: CATKPGTGNSPLHF
d_call: TRBD1; v_call: TRBV7-3; j_call: TRBJ1-3; clone_size: .; cdr3_nt: TGTGCCAGCAGCATCGACAGGGATAACACCATATATTTT; cdr3_aa: CASSIDRDNTIYF
d_call: TRBD1; v_call: TRBV28; j_call: TRBJ2-7; clone_size: .; cdr3_nt: TGTGCCAGCAGTTTCGGGACAGGGACCTACGAGCAGTACTTC; cdr3_aa: CASSFGTGTYEQYF
d_call: TRBD2; v_call: TRBV7-9; j_call: TRBJ2-4; clone_size: .; cdr3_nt: TGTGCCAGCAGCTTAGTAGCGGGGGGACGCAAAAACATTCAGTACTTC; cdr3_aa: CASSLVAGGRKNIQYF
d_call: TRBD2; v_call: TRBV5-1; j_call: TRBJ2-1; clone_size: once; cdr3_nt: TGCGCCAGCAGTACTACTAGCGGGGCCTACAATGAGCAGTTCTTC; cdr3_aa: CASSTTSGAYNEQFF
d_call: TRBD1; v_call: TRBV30; j_call: TRBJ1-5; clone_size: .; cdr3_nt: TGTGCCTGGAGCGTACAGGGGGCGGGCAATCAGCCCCAGCATTTT; cdr3_aa: CAWSVQGAGNQPQHF
d_call: TRBD1; v_call: TRBV18; j_call: TRBJ2-5; clone_size: .; cdr3_nt: TGTGCCAGCTCACCACAATGGTTAGGGGGCGCGGAGACCCAGTACTTC; cdr3_aa: CASSPQWLGGAETQYF
d_call: TRBD1; v_call: TRBV5-6; j_call: TRBJ2-7; clone_size: .; cdr3_nt: TGTGCCAGCAGCTTGGACAGGGGGAGCTCCTACGAGCAGTACTTC; cdr3_aa: CASSLDRGSSYEQYF
d_call: TRBD1; v_call: TRBV29-1; j_call: TRBJ2-5; clone_size: .; cdr3_nt: TGCAGCGTGCCAGGGGGCGCGTGGGAGACCCAGTACTTC; cdr3_aa: CSVPGGAWETQYF
d_call: .; v_call: TRBV13; j_call: TRBJ1-4; clone_size: .; cdr3_nt: TGTGCCAGCAGCTCGAACAGGGCTGCTAATGAAAAACTGTTTTTT; cdr3_aa: CASSSNRAANEKLFF
d_call: .; v_call: TRBV11-3; j_call: TRBJ1-1; clone_size: .; cdr3_nt: TGTGCCAGCAGCTCCCAAGGGGGCACTGAAGCTTTCTTT; cdr3_aa: CASSSQGGTEAFF
d_call: TRBD2; v_call: TRBV28; j_call: TRBJ2-5; clone_size: few; cdr3_nt: TGTGCCAGCAGTAGCCCGCGGACTAGCGGGGGGGCGGGGAGGGAGACCCAGTACTTC; cdr3_aa: CASSSPRTSGGAGRETQYF
d_call: .; v_call: TRBV28; j_call: TRBJ1-1; clone_size: .; cdr3_nt: TGTGCCAGCAGTTCCACGTATGGGCGCGACACTGAAGCTTTCTTT; cdr3_aa: CASSSTYGRDTEAFF
d_call: .; v_call: TRBV4-1; j_call: TRBJ1-1; clone_size: once; cdr3_nt: TGCGCCAGCAGCCAAGTGGGCAGCTTGAACACTGAAGCTTTCTTT; cdr3_aa: CASSQVGSLNTEAFF
d_call: .; v_call: TRBV6-4; j_call: TRBJ2-2; clone_size: .; cdr3_nt: TGTGCCAGCAGCCGGGACTTTTACTCCGGGGAGCTGTTTTTT; cdr3_aa: CASSRDFYSGELFF
d_call: TRBD2; v_call: TRBV7-2; j_call: TRBJ2-7; clone_size: few; cdr3_nt: TGTGCCAGCAGATATAAAGCGGGGGCCTTCTACGAGCAGTACTTC; cdr3_aa: CASRYKAGAFYEQYF
d_call: TRBD1; v_call: TRBV6-1; j_call: TRBJ1-2; clone_size: .; cdr3_nt: TGTGCCAGCAGTGAAGCGGGACAGGGGGCTTTCTATGGCTACACCTTC; cdr3_aa: CASSEAGQGAFYGYTF
d_call: .; v_call: TRBV18; j_call: TRBJ2-5; clone_size: .; cdr3_nt: TGTGCCAGCTCACGCACTAGTGGGCAAGAGACCCAGTACTTC; cdr3_aa: CASSRTSGQETQYF
d_call: .; v_call: TRBV7-9; j_call: TRBJ1-4; clone_size: .; cdr3_nt: TGTGCCAGCAGCGCGACAGTTGGCGAAAAACTGTTTTTT; cdr3_aa: CASSATVGEKLFF
d_call: .; v_call: TRBV5-6; j_call: TRBJ2-5; clone_size: .; cdr3_nt: TGTGCCAGCAGCTTGGACGCGGGCCAGTACTTC; cdr3_aa: CASSLDAGQYF
d_call: TRBD2; v_call: TRBV24-1; j_call: TRBJ2-3; clone_size: .; cdr3_nt: TGTGCCACCAGTGATTCCGGACTAGAAAGCACAGATACGCAGTATTTT; cdr3_aa: CATSDSGLESTDTQYF
d_call: .; v_call: TRBV12-3/TRBV12-4; j_call: TRBJ2-3; clone_size: .; cdr3_nt: TGTGCCAGTGGAGGGGGCACAGATACGCAGTATTTT; cdr3_aa: CASGGGTDTQYF
d_call: TRBD1; v_call: TRBV27; j_call: TRBJ1-6; clone_size: once; cdr3_nt: TGTGCCAGCAGTTTAAGACAGGGAATAGGTTCACCCCTCCACTTT; cdr3_aa: CASSLRQGIGSPLHF
d_call: TRBD2; v_call: TRBV5-5; j_call: TRBJ2-3; clone_size: .; cdr3_nt: TGTGCCAGCAGCGGTCAGACTAGCGGTAGCACAGATACGCAGTATTTT; cdr3_aa: CASSGQTSGSTDTQYF
d_call: TRBD1; v_call: TRBV11-3; j_call: TRBJ2-1; clone_size: .; cdr3_nt: TGTGCCAGCAGCCACAACAGGGGCCCTTACAATGAGCAGTTCTTC; cdr3_aa: CASSHNRGPYNEQFF
d_call: .; v_call: TRBV7-9; j_call: TRBJ1-2; clone_size: .; cdr3_nt: TGTGCCAGCAGTACAGCTAACTATGGCTACACCTTC; cdr3_aa: CASSTANYGYTF